This T cell receptor beta chain was obtained from a study of CD8 T cells in ankylosing spondylitis. Study findings and constraints: Blood from ankylosing spondylitis patients appeared to carry a characteristic eight-variant TCR beta motif. Clones linked to disease, bearing a CD8+ phenotype, were relatively rare in peripheral blood. Enrichment of disease-linked clones was reportedly significant in matched ankylosing spondylitis synovial fluid.

Quantitative 5'-RACE with molecular barcodes generated TCR beta libraries. One entry per CDR3 protein, called by TCRdb with MiXCR from the 5' RACE reads. The sample holds under 450,000 distinct CDR3 sequences; 17% are singletons and the top ten take about 0.94%. This clonotype was found many times. What it binds is not known. The V and J ends lost 1 base and 2 bases, in that order; junction bases with no gene match: 0. This CDR3 comprises 14 residues. CDR1 LGHDT and CDR2 YNNKEL come from the germline V gene (reference sequence). The sequence came from a male donor with ankylosing spondylitis. The source material was blood, either unsorted or a sorted T cell fraction (not recorded which). The chain uses TRBV3-1 and TRBJ2-7; 9 bases agree with TRBD1. CDR3 coding DNA: TGTGCCAGCAGCCAAGGGACAGGGGCCTACGAGCAGTACTTC. Translation gives CASSQGTGAYEQYF.